This T cell receptor (beta chain) was captured by sequencing in a study of blood T cell repertoires in COVID-19. Allocation to cohorts depended on clinical history reported by the participants. All recovered Cohort 3 donors got two negative PCRs, got clearance, or saw symptom resolution. Trimming stripped 5 bases from V and 2 bases from J, with 20 bases between. In germline, CDR1 is SGHDT, CDR2 YYEEEE. This CDR3 has 18 amino acids. The repertoire was sequenced with immunoSEQ multiplex PCR; TCRdb's copy has only in-frame clones and lacks some. The table shows 180,000 or so clones, with over 75% occurring only once.

The source is a man in his forties or fifties who had recovered from COVID-19. Sequencing used PBMCs or T cells enriched from blood (not recorded which). The chain is built from TRBV5-6 and TRBJ2-6, with D unclear. The chain's CDR3 is CASSLMGVLQAGANVLTF. The CDR3 DNA follows: TGTGCCAGCAGTCTCATGGGCGTTCTGCAGGCTGGGGCCAACGTCCTGACTTTC.